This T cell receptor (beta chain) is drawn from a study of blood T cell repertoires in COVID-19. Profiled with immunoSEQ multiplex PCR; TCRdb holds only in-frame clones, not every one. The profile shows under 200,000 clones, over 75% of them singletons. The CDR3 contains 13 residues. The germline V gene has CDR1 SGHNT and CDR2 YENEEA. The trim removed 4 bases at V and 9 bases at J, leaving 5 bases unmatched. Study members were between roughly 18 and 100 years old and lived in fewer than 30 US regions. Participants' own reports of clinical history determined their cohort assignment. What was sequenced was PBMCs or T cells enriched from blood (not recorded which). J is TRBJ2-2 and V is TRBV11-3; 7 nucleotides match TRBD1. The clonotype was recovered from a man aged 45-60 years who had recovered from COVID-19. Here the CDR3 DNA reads TGTGCCAGCAGCTCCAACAGGGGTCGGGAGCTGTTTTTT. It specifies CASSSNRGRELFF.